Listed below are T cell receptor beta chains from one sample, sequenced in a study of CD8 T cells in ankylosing spondylitis. TCRdb called the 5' RACE reads again in MiXCR, with one record for every CDR3 protein. Of 200,000 to 300,000 distinct CDR3 sequences detected, roughly 8.6% appear once; the ten largest clones hold nearly 7%. Sample: blood, either unsorted or a sorted T cell fraction (not recorded which). The receptors were gathered from a male donor with ankylosing spondylitis or in good health (not recorded which). The CDR3 runs from the conserved cysteine through the conserved F or W. The D gene is left open where the match is weak. The listing skips clone size in some rows; elsewhere it reads once, few, many or a size class.

j_gene | d_gene | v_gene | abundance | CDR3nt | CDR3aa
TRBJ2-3 | - | TRBV20-1 | - | TGCAGTGCTAGGGGGCCGGGGGCAGATACGCAGTATTTT | CSARGPGADTQYF
TRBJ2-5 | - | TRBV12-3/TRBV12-4 | many | TGTGCCAGCAGTTTAATGGAGACCCAGTACTTC | CASSLMETQYF
TRBJ2-3 | - | TRBV29-1 | many | TGCAGCTCCCGCGAGACTACCCCCCGAACGCAGTATTTT | CSSRETTPRTQYF
TRBJ2-2 | - | TRBV5-5 | many | TGTGCCAGCAGCTTGGCTATAGGGGCCAACACCGGGGAGCTGTTTTTT | CASSLAIGANTGELFF
TRBJ1-3 | - | TRBV5-5 | many | TGTGCCAGCAGCCTGCCGGGGGCGGCAAACACCATATATTTT | CASSLPGAANTIYF
TRBJ2-1 | - | TRBV20-1 | many | TGCAGTGCTAGTGGGCAAGCGAGAGGTACCTATGAGCAGTTCTTC | CSASGQARGTYEQFF
TRBJ2-1 | TRBD2 | TRBV4-2 | many | TGTGCCAGCAGCGTTTCTAGCGGGAGTTACAATGAGCAGTTCTTC | CASSVSSGSYNEQFF
TRBJ2-7 | - | TRBV21-1 | many | TGTGCCAGCAGACTGGGTGTCTATCTGCCTTCCTACGAGCAGTACTTC | CASRLGVYLPSYEQYF
TRBJ2-1 | - | TRBV5-1 | - | TGCGCCAGCAACCGGGGGAACTCCTACAATGAGCAGTTCTTC | CASNRGNSYNEQFF
TRBJ2-5 | - | TRBV20-1 | many | TGCAGTGGGTACCGCGTACTCGGTCAAGAGACCCAGTACTTC | CSGYRVLGQETQYF